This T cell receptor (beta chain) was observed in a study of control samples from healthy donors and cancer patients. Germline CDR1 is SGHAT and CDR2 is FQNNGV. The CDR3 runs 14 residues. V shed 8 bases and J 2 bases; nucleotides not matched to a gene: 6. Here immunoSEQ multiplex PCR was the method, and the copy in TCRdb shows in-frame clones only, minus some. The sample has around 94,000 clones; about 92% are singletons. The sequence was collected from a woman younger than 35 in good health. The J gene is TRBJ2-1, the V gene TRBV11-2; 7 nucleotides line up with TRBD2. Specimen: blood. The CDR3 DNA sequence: TGTGCCAGCGGGCGTGGACTAGCCTACAATGAGCAGTTCTTC. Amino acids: CASGRGLAYNEQFF. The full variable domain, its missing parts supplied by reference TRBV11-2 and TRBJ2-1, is EAGVAQSPRYKIIEKRQSVAFWCNPISGHATLYWYQQILGQGPKLLIQFQNNGVVDDSQLPKDRFSAERLKGVDSTLKIQPAKLEDSAVYLCASGRGLAYNEQFFGPGTRLTVL.